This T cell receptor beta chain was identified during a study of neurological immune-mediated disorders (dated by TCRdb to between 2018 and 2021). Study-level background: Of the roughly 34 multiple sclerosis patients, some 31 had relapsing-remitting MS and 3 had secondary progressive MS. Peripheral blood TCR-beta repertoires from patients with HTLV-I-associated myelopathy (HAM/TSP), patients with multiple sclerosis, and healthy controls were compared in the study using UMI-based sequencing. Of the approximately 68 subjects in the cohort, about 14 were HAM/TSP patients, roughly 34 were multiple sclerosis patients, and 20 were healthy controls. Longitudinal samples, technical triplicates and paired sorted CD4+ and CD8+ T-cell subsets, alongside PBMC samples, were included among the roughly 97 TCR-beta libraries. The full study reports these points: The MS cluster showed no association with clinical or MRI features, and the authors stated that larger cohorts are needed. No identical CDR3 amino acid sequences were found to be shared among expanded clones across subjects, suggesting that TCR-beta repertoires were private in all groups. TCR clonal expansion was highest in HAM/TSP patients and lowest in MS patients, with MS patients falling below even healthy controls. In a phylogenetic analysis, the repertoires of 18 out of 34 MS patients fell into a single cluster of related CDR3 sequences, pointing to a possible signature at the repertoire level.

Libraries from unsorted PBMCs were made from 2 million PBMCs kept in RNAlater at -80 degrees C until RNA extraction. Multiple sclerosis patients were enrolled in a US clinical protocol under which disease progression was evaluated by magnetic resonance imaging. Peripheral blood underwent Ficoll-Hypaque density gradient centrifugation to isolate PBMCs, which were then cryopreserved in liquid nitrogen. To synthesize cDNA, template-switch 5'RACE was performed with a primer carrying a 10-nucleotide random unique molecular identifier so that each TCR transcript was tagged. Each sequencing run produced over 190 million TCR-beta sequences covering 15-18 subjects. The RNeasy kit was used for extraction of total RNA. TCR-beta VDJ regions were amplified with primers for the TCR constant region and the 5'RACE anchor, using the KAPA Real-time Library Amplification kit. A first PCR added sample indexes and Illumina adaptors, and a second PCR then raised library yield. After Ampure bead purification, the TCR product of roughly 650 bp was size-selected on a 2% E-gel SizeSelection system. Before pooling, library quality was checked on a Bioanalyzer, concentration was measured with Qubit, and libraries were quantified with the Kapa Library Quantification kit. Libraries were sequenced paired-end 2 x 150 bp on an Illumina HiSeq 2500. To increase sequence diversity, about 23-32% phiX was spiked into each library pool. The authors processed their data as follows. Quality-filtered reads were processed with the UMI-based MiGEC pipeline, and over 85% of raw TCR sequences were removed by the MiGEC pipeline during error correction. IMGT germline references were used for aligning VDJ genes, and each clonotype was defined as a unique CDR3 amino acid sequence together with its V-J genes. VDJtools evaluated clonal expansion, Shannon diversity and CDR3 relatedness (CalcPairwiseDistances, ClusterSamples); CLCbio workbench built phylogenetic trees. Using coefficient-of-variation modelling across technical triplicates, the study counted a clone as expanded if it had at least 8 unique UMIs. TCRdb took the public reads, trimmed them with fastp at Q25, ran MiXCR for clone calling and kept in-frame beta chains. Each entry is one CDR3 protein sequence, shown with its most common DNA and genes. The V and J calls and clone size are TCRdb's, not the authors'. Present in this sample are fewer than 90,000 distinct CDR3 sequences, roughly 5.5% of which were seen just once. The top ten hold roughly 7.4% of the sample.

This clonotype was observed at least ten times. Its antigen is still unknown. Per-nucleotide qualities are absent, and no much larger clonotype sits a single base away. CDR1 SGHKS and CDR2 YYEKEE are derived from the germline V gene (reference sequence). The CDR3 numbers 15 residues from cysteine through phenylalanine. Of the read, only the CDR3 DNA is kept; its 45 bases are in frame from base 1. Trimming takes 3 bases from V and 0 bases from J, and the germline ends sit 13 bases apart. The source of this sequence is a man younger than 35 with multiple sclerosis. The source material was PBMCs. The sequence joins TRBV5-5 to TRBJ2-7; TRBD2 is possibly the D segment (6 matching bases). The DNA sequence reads TGTGCCAGCAGCTCGGGAGTCTCGGACTCCTACGAGCAGTACTTC. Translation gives CASSSGVSDSYEQYF.